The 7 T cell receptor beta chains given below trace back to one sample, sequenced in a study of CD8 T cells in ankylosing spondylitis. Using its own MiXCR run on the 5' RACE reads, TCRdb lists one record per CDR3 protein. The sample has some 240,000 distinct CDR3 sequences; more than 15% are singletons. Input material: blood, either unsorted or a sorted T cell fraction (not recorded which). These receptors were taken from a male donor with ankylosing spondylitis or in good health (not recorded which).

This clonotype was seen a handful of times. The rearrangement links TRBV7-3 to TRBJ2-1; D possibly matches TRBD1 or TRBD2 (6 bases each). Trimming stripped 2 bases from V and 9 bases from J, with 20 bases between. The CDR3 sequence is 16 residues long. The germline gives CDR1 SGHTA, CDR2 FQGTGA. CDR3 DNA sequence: TGTGCCAGCAGCTTACTCCGGCGGGATAAAGGGGGTGAGCAGTTCTTC. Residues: CASSLLRRDKGGEQFF.

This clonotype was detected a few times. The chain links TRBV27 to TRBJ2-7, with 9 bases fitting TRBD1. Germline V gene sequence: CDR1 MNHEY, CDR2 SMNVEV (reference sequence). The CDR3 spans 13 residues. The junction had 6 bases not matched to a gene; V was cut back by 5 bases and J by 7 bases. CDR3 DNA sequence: TGTGCCAGCAGTCTGGGACAGGGCTGGGAGCAGTACTTC. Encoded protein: CASSLGQGWEQYF.

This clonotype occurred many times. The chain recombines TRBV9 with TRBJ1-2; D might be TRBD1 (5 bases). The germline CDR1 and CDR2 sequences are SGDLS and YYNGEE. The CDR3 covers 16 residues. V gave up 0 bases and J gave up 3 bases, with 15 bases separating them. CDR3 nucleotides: TGTGCCAGCAGCGTAGAGCGGGAGGGGTTGGACTATGGCTACACCTTC. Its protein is CASSVEREGLDYGYTF.

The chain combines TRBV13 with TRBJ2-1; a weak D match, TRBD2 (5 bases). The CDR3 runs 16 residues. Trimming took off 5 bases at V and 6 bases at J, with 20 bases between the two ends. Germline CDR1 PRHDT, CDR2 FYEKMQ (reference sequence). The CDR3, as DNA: TGTGCCAGCAGCACCCCAGGTGCCGGGGTCGTCAATGAGCAGTTCTTC. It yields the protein CASSTPGAGVVNEQFF.

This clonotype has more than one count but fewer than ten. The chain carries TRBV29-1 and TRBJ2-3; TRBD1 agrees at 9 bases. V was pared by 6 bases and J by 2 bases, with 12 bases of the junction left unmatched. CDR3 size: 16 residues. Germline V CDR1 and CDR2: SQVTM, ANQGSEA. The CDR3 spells CSVVRDRDSHTDTQYF. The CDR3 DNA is TGCAGCGTCGTCCGGGACAGGGATAGTCACACAGATACGCAGTATTTT.

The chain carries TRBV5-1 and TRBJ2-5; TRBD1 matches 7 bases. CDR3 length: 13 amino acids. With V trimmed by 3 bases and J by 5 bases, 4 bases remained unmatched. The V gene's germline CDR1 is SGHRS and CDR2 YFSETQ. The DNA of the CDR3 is TGCGCCAGCAGCTCAGGGGGTGATGAGACCCAGTACTTC. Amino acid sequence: CASSSGGDETQYF. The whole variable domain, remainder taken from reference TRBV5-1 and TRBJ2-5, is KAGVTQTPRYLIKTRGQQVTLSCSPISGHRSVSWYQQTPGQGLQFLFEYFSETQRNKGNFPGRFSGRQFSNSRSEMNVSTLELGDSALYLCASSSGGDETQYFGPGTRLLVL.

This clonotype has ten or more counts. CDR3 loop: CASSLWTGAEAFF. The CDR3 bases are TGTGCCAGCAGCCTTTGGACAGGGGCTGAAGCTTTCTTT. The chain links TRBV7-2 to TRBJ1-1; TRBD1 matches at 9 bases. Germline CDR1 SGHTA, CDR2 FQGNSA. The CDR3 totals 13 residues. Germline trimming cut 5 bases from V and 6 bases from J; bases unmatched to any gene: 4.